This T cell receptor beta chain is drawn from a study of blood T cell repertoires in COVID-19. About the study: From the United States, Italy and Spain came samples of acute and convalescent COVID-19. T cells, B-cell-depleted T cells, or PBMCs supplied cDNA or gDNA.

In the authors' methods: Nucleated cell number was recorded as an estimate derived from reference gene primer amplification. Sequenced by immunoSEQ multiplex PCR; TCRdb stores in-frame clones only, minus some. Clone size and the V and J calls come from that table; the DNA yielded D and trimming. This table has 220,000 or so clones, approximately 81% appearing once. This receptor was taken from a man aged 30 to 39 with active or convalescent COVID-19. Sequenced sample: peripheral blood.

This chain's CDR3 is CASSLLIVGANYGYTF. As DNA, the CDR3 is TGTGCCAGCAGTTTGCTAATTGTAGGGGCGAACTATGGCTACACCTTC. This sequence joins TRBV28 and TRBJ1-2; D perhaps matches TRBD1 (5 bases). Germline V gene sequence: CDR1 MDHEN, CDR2 SYDVKM. With 3 bases removed from V and 2 bases from J, the gap between germline ends came to 16 bases. The CDR3 is 16 residues long.